This TCR beta chain appears in the sequencing data of a study of Ad26.COV2.S vaccination and SARS-CoV-2 variants. Notes on the study in general: Vaccine recipients showed a spike-specific TCR breadth that was higher than in placebo recipients.

Sequenced by immunoSEQ multiplex PCR; TCRdb stores in-frame clones only, minus some. Of some 350,000 clones in the sample, roughly 88% are singletons; the top ten hold over 5%. The CDR3 covers 13 residues. Per the germline V gene, CDR1 is SGHKS and CDR2 is YYEKEE (reference sequence). The V end was cut by 0 bases, the J end by 9 bases, with 10 bases between. Concerning this clone itself: What it binds is not known.

The treatment denotes: roughly 20 received Ad26.COV2.S at low or high dose, single or two shots; about 5 received placebo; per-sample allocation not given. On day 63 after the first injection, vaccine and placebo recipients gave samples. Spike of the Wuhan-strain SARS-CoV-2 was expressed by an Ad26 vector, which formed the vaccine. The TCR comes from a person aged 18 to 59 who received the Ad26.COV2.S COVID-19 vaccine or a placebo. Sequencing used peripheral blood, obtained in a trial of Ad26.COV2.S vaccine versus placebo. V and J are TRBV5-5 and TRBJ1-5; D is uncertain. CDR3 nucleotide sequence: TGTGCCAGCAGCTTGGGAGGTAATGGGCCCCAGCATTTT. Its protein product is CASSLGGNGPQHF. The variable domain in full, with the rest retrieved from reference TRBV5-5 and TRBJ1-5, is DAGVTQSPTHLIKTRGQQVTLRCSPISGHKSVSWYQQVLGQGPQFIFQYYEKEERGRGNFPDRFSARQFPNYSSELNVNALLLGDSALYLCASSLGGNGPQHFGDGTRLSIL.